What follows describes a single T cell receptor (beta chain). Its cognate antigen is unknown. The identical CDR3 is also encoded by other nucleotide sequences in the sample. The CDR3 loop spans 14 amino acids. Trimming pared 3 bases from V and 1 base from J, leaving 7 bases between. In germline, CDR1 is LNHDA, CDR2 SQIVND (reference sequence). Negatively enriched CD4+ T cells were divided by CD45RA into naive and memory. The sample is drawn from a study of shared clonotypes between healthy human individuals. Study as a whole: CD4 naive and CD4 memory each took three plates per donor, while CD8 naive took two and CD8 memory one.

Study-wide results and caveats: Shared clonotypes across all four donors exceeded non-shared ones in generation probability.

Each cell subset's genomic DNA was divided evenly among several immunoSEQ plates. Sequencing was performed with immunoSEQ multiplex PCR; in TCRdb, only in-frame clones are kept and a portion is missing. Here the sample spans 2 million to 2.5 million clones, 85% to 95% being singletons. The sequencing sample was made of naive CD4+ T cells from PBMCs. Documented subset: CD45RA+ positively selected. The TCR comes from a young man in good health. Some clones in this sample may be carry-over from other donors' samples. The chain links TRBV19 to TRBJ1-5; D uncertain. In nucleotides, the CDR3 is TGTGCCAGTAGTATGGCACAGAGCAATCAGCCCCAGCATTTT. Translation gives CASSMAQSNQPQHF.